This T cell receptor beta chain was found in a study of cytomegalovirus exposure and HLA in healthy donors. General observations from the study: V- and J-gene trimming in TCR beta was tied to a missense DCLRE1C variant by an analysis performed later.

Both 60 Vbeta primers and 13 Jbeta primers went into the PCR. The assay was immunoSEQ multiplex PCR, and TCRdb's table has in-frame clones only and misses some. The table includes roughly 93,000 clones, about 80% detected once. The V gene lost 0 bases and the J gene lost 2 bases, with 8 bases spanning the gap. The CDR3 totals 15 residues. Germline V gene data show CDR1 as MNHEY and CDR2 as SMNVEV (reference sequence). In regard to this clone: The antigen is undetermined.

Sequenced material: PBMCs. This sequence joins TRBV27 and TRBJ1-3, with a tentative D call TRBD1 (5 bases). The sequence derives from a man younger than 45 in good health and CMV-seronegative. The CDR3: CASSLSWGTGNTIYF. In nucleotides, the CDR3 is TGTGCCAGCAGTTTATCTTGGGGCACTGGAAACACCATATATTTT.